These 18 T cell receptor beta chains share one sample of origin, sequenced in a study of blood T cell repertoires in COVID-19. Produced via immunoSEQ multiplex PCR; TCRdb's table is partial and in-frame only. The data hold about 200,000 clones, with 94% observed a single time. Sequenced material: peripheral blood. These receptor sequences come from a man aged 25-45 years with COVID-19, enrolled during active disease.

With respect to this clone: In the same sample, other DNA sequences code for this CDR3. The chain joins TRBV7-9 to TRBJ1-1; D is uncertain. Germline V gene sequence: CDR1 SEHNR, CDR2 FQNEAQ (reference sequence). The ends were cut back, 1 base at V and 1 base at J, with 4 bases in the middle. This CDR3 spans 13 amino acids. CDR3 in DNA: TGTGCCAGCAGCTTAGGGCAGAACACTGAAGCTTTCTTT. It codes for CASSLGQNTEAFF.

This chain connects TRBV30 to TRBJ1-1; a weak D match, TRBD1 (5 bases). The CDR3 runs to 14 residues. The germline CDR1 and CDR2 sequences are GTSNPN and SVGIG (reference sequence). Trimming took off 1 base at V and 1 base at J, with 10 bases between the two ends. The CDR3 here is CAWSAPTGNTEAFF. CDR3 nucleotide sequence: TGTGCCTGGAGTGCCCCTACAGGGAACACTGAAGCTTTCTTT.

This clone was counted once. The chain has TRBV19 and TRBJ2-1, with 7 bases identical to TRBD1. This CDR3 contains 13 residues. From germline, CDR1 is LNHDA and CDR2 SQIVND (reference sequence). The ends lost 3 bases at V and 5 bases at J; junction bases unmatched: 1. CDR3 sequence reads: CASSIDRDNEQFF. CDR3 bases: TGTGCCAGTAGTATCGACAGGGACAATGAGCAGTTCTTC.

This clone has only one observation. The rearrangement links TRBV9 to TRBJ1-5; D perhaps matches TRBD1 (5 bases). Trimming left V 4 bases short and J 0 bases short, with 14 bases between. Germline V CDR1 and CDR2: SGDLS, YYNGEE. This CDR3 has 16 amino acids. This CDR3 reads CASSPRHRNSNQPQHF. As DNA, the CDR3 is TGTGCCAGCAGCCCTCGTCACAGGAATAGCAATCAGCCCCAGCATTTT.

The chain joins TRBV19 to TRBJ1-5; 8 bases align to TRBD1. The junction had 13 bases not matched to a gene; V was cut back by 6 bases and J by 6 bases. Germline V gene sequence: CDR1 LNHDA, CDR2 SQIVND (reference sequence). The CDR3 totals 16 residues. CDR3 sequence reads: CASRNPGQGQGQPQHF. CDR3 DNA: TGTGCCAGTAGAAACCCAGGACAGGGTCAGGGTCAGCCCCAGCATTTT.

The chain recombines TRBV7-9 with TRBJ1-1, with D perhaps matching TRBD1 (5 bases). This CDR3 is 14 amino acids long. V lost 6 bases to trimming and J lost 1 base, with 12 bases between them. Germline assignment: CDR1 SEHNR and CDR2 FQNEAQ (reference sequence). Here the CDR3 reads CASRTGTGNTEAFF. DNA for the CDR3: TGTGCCAGCAGGACCGGGACTGGGAACACTGAAGCTTTCTTT.

J is TRBJ1-3 and V is TRBV5-1; TRBD1 is a possible D gene (6 bases). The V gene lost 5 bases and the J gene lost 6 bases, with 15 bases spanning the gap. The CDR3 contains 14 residues. Germline assignment: CDR1 SGHRS and CDR2 YFSETQ. The CDR3 nucleotides are TGCGCCAGCAGTTTACAGGGAGACAAAAACACCATATATTTT. Translated, it gives CASSLQGDKNTIYF. The full variable domain, rest sourced from reference TRBV5-1 and TRBJ1-3, is KAGVTQTPRYLIKTRGQQVTLSCSPISGHRSVSWYQQTPGQGLQFLFEYFSETQRNKGNFPGRFSGRQFSNSRSEMNVSTLELGDSALYLCASSLQGDKNTIYFGEGSWLTVV.

The chain has TRBV6-6 and TRBJ1-5; D gene unclear. The CDR3 is made up of 15 amino acids. Per germline, CDR1 MNHNY and CDR2 SVGAGI (reference sequence). V gave up 6 bases and J gave up 3 bases, with 15 bases separating them. CDR3 DNA sequence: TGTGCCAGCAGGCTCTTCCGGGATCTCAATCAGCCCCAGCATTTT. Its protein product is CASRLFRDLNQPQHF.

The chain uses TRBV11-3 and TRBJ2-2; 7 nucleotides agree with TRBD1. V shed 4 bases and J 1 base; nucleotides not matched to a gene: 9. The CDR3 has 17 residues. Germline values: CDR1 SGHNT, CDR2 YENEEA. CDR3 DNA: TGTGCCAGCAGCTCGTTCCCGGGACAGAAGAACACCGGGGAGCTGTTTTTT. Its translation is CASSSFPGQKNTGELFF.

V gene TRBV27 combines with J gene TRBJ1-1; D perhaps matches TRBD1 (6 bases). CDR3 length: 14 amino acids. Germline CDR1 is MNHEY and CDR2 is SMNVEV (reference sequence). The V end lost 3 bases, the J end lost 8 bases, and 16 bases lay between the germline ends. In DNA form, the CDR3 reads TGTGCCAGCAGTTTTTGGCAGGGGTCGACGGAAGCTTTCTTT. Encoded protein: CASSFWQGSTEAFF.

The rearrangement joins TRBV5-4 to TRBJ2-2; possible D gene TRBD2, 5 bases. Trimming took off 3 bases at V and 0 bases at J, with 12 bases between the two ends. From germline, CDR1 is SGHNT and CDR2 YYREEE (reference sequence). CDR3 length equals 16 residues. Written as DNA, the CDR3 is TGTGCCAGCAGCTGGCCAACGGGGTCGAACACCGGGGAGCTGTTTTTT. This codes for CASSWPTGSNTGELFF.

The chain uses TRBV19 and TRBJ1-5, with 8 bases lining up with TRBD1. Germline values: CDR1 LNHDA, CDR2 SQIVND (reference sequence). Unmatched junction bases numbered 7, after V lost 6 bases and J lost 0 bases. The CDR3 has 16 residues. The CDR3 DNA sequence: TGTGCCAGTAGGGACAGGGTCCCATATAGCAATCAGCCCCAGCATTTT. Amino acids: CASRDRVPYSNQPQHF.

The chain combines TRBV7-9 with TRBJ1-5, with unresolved D. V was pared by 1 base and J by 7 bases, with 8 bases between. CDR1 SEHNR and CDR2 FQNEAQ come from the germline V gene (reference sequence). CDR3 size: 13 residues. As DNA, the CDR3 is TGTGCCAGCAGCTTAGACCCGGGGCAGCCCCAGCATTTT. Amino acids: CASSLDPGQPQHF.

The chain couples TRBV19 to TRBJ1-2, with TRBD1 as a possible D gene (5 bases). The V end lost 6 bases, the J end lost 0 bases, and 5 bases lay between the germline ends. This CDR3 has 12 residues. In germline, CDR1 is LNHDA, CDR2 SQIVND (reference sequence). The CDR3 coding sequence is TGTGCCAGTAGGGACACTAACTATGGCTACACCTTC. Its translation is CASRDTNYGYTF.

This chain connects TRBV6-1 to TRBJ1-6; TRBD1 agrees at 11 bases. The germline CDR1 and CDR2 sequences are MNHNS and SASEGT. The V segment lost 2 bases and the J segment 4 bases; nucleotides outside the gene matches: 7. The CDR3 spans 18 residues. CDR3 residues: CASSEKGQGVSYNSPLHF. The CDR3 DNA reads as TGTGCCAGCAGTGAAAAGGGACAGGGGGTTTCGTATAATTCACCCCTCCACTTT.

The chain carries TRBV10-1 and TRBJ2-2, with TRBD2 identical over 11 bases. The length of the CDR3 is 19 residues. The germline CDR1 and CDR2 sequences are WNHNN and SYGVQD (reference sequence). Unmatched junction bases numbered 13, after V lost 6 bases and J lost 1 base. CDR3 in DNA: TGCGCCAGCAGCCCCCGGCTAGCGGGGGGCCCGGTGAACACCGGGGAGCTGTTTTTT. Protein: CASSPRLAGGPVNTGELFF.

J is TRBJ1-5 and V is TRBV19, with no clear D. V was clipped by 8 bases and J by 4 bases, with 15 bases between them. Germline V gene lookup returns CDR1 LNHDA and CDR2 SQIVND (reference sequence). The CDR3 runs to 14 residues. This CDR3 is CASRGPPRNQPQHF. The DNA for the CDR3 is TGTGCCAGTCGGGGTCCACCAAGGAATCAGCCCCAGCATTTT.

This sequence joins TRBV7-3 and TRBJ2-5; D is possibly TRBD2 (7 bases). Trimming removed 2 bases at V and 3 bases at J, with 16 bases between. The germline V gene has CDR1 SGHTA and CDR2 FQGTGA. This CDR3 is 16 amino acids long. CDR3 DNA sequence: TGTGCCAGCAGCTTACTGGGGCGGGGGCCCGAAGAGACCCAGTACTTC. This translates into CASSLLGRGPEETQYF.